This T cell receptor (beta chain) originates from a study of blood T cell repertoires in COVID-19. The wider study: The study drew acute and convalescent COVID-19 samples from the United States, Italy and Spain. The cDNA or gDNA used as material had been derived from T cells, B-cell-depleted T cells, or PBMCs.

The CDR3 sequence is 10 residues long. Germline V gene lookup returns CDR1 MNHEY and CDR2 SVGAGI. V was shortened by 4 bases and J by 12 bases, with 9 bases between the two germline ends. Authors' processing steps: It was from reference gene primer amplification that nucleated cell counts were estimated. Using immunoSEQ multiplex PCR, the repertoire was profiled, and TCRdb retains in-frame clones only, with some absent. V and J calls and clone size are those listed in that table; D and trimming were worked out from the DNA. The sample lists roughly 170,000 clones; 85% to 90% were seen once. The sample taken for sequencing was peripheral blood. This sequence joins TRBV6-5 and TRBJ1-1; unclear D gene. The TCR was taken from an older man with active or convalescent COVID-19. The CDR3 DNA reads as TGTGCCAGCAGTTCCCGGGAAACTTTCTTT. This gives the protein CASSSRETFF.